This T cell receptor beta chain was captured in a study of T cells after yellow fever vaccination. The CDR3 has 16 residues. The junction had 9 bases not matched to a gene; V was cut back by 0 bases and J by 10 bases. The germline gives CDR1 SGHAT, CDR2 FQNNGV. TCRdb ran MiXCR on the 5' RACE reads and lists one entry per CDR3 protein. The table has over 200,000 distinct CDR3 sequences, more than 6.5% seen once; the top ten hold around 1.1%. The table lists this clonotype with many counts. The sequencing here drew on CD4+ T cells sorted from PBMCs, taken on the day of the yellow fever booster vaccination. The sequence derives from a man aged 25 to 40 who received the YFV17D yellow fever vaccine. V usage is TRBV11-2 and J usage is TRBJ2-1; 10 positions agree with TRBD2. CDR3 nucleotide sequence: TGTGCCAGCAGCTTAGATCTGTCTAGCGGGAGAAGGGAGCAGTTCTTC. Translation gives CASSLDLSSGRREQFF.